Described below is a single T cell receptor beta chain sequence and its context. The data were taken from a study of blood T cell repertoires in COVID-19. The CDR3 spans 15 residues. The J segment lost 5 bases and the V segment lost 0 bases, leaving 8 bases of the junction unmatched. Germline CDR1 SGHRS, CDR2 YFSETQ. Authors' analysis steps: Nucleated cell counts were estimated from reference gene primer amplification. Clones were read by immunoSEQ multiplex PCR, and TCRdb kept only the in-frame ones, dropping some. V, J and clone size were drawn from that table, and D and trimming were deduced from the DNA. The table lists around 200,000 clones, approximately 85% of them singletons.

This chain links TRBV5-1 with TRBJ2-7, with 7 bases fitting TRBD2. The receptor comes from a man aged 35-49 years who had recovered from COVID-19. Sequencing was done on a sample of PBMCs or T cells enriched from blood (not recorded which). For the CDR3, the DNA is TGCGCCAGCAGCTTGGGGACTAGGTCCGAAAACGAGCAGTACTTC. Encoded protein: CASSLGTRSENEQYF.